This T cell receptor beta chain comes out of a study of T-cell memory formation after mild COVID-19. The CDR3 has 14 residues. CDR1 is LGHNA and CDR2 is YNFKEQ in the germline V gene. Trimming shortened V by 3 bases and J by 2 bases, and 10 bases separated the two germline ends. This clonotype came up many times. TCRdb redid the calling of the 5' RACE reads with MiXCR, one entry per CDR3 protein. The sample holds about 290,000 distinct CDR3 sequences; around a sixth are singletons and the top ten take over 20%. The source of this sequence is a man aged 18 to 29 who had mild COVID-19 (a few samples of this study predate the infection). Cell type and time point are not known. Sample: PBMCs or a T cell subset sorted from them (not recorded which). The chain employs TRBV4-2 and TRBJ2-5; D unclear. The CDR3 DNA follows: TGTGCCAGCAGCCAGAATCTTGGGCAAGAGACCCAGTACTTC. Translation gives CASSQNLGQETQYF.